This T cell receptor beta chain was captured in a study of metastatic and nonmetastatic thyroid tumors. The overall study: Repertoires of blood and of tissue (tumor or nodule) from malignant and benign thyroid patients were compared.

By sample share, this clone is medium-sized. The antigen is not known. None of the patients had undergone any treatment ahead of thyroid surgery. TCRdb reanalyzed the PCR reads with MiXCR. The data show about 9,300 clones, around 30% seen once. Study-level points and caveats: In blood and tumor, TCR beta diversity was reportedly significantly higher in malignant thyroid tumors than in benign nodules.

Source material: tumor tissue. The receptor's source is a female donor with papillary thyroid cancer or a benign thyroid nodule (not recorded which). Some clones in this sample may be carry-over from other donors' samples.

CDR3 protein: CASSLVGTLAGENNEQFF. Here the CDR3 DNA reads TGTGCCAGCAGCCTAGTGGGAACACTAGCGGGCGAAAACAATGAGCAGTTCTTC. The chain has TRBV28 and TRBJ2-1; 9 bases are a match to TRBD2. The CDR3 consists of 18 residues. The V gene end was trimmed by 6 bases and the J gene end by 5 bases; junction bases not matched to a gene: 17. Germline V gene data show CDR1 as MDHEN and CDR2 as SYDVKM.